What follows is one T cell receptor (beta chain) and its context. Its specific antigen is unknown. No base quality values were provided; no much bigger clone lies one nucleotide off. This entry comes from a study of blood T cell repertoires in COVID-19 (dated by TCRdb to the early 2020s). Broadly, across the study: Samples covering the acute and convalescent phases of COVID-19 were provided by collaborators in the United States, Italy and Spain. The material from the prospective study consisted of cDNA or gDNA derived from T cells, B-cell-depleted T cells, or PBMCs. The dataset comprised deeply sampled blood TCRbeta repertoires from subjects exposed to, actively infected with, or recovered from COVID-19. Where HLA class I and class II types were available, the types were taken from metadata supplied by the sample provider, not from assay-based typing. The samples were drawn from the first 160 participants of the ongoing ImmuneRACE study and from 1,254 subjects provided by 6 global collaborators. The repertoires were made available in a free public database intended to serve as a resource for research on the immune response to SARS-CoV-2. Nearly every sample came with metadata listing a de-identified subject ID, COVID-19 status, age in years and sex. Study-level results and caveats: The quantity of clinical and demographic metadata differed by source and by participant and was supplied without curation.

Whole blood was collected in K2EDTA tubes by collaborating institutions according to the institutions' own protocols. For TCRbeta analysis, collaborator samples were shipped as frozen whole blood, as isolated PBMCs, or as DNA extracted from either sample type. The immunoSEQ Assay, a bias-controlled multiplex PCR, was used to amplify TCRbeta CDR3 regions from genomic DNA. Regarding the original processing steps: Nucleated cell counts per sample were estimated from amplification of reference gene primers within the assay. To quantify the absolute abundance of each unique TCRbeta CDR3 rearrangement, sequence reads were collapsed and filtered. For each sample, productive Simpson clonality was calculated by taking the square root of Simpson's diversity index across productive rearrangements. TCRdb holds this immuneACCESS table with in-frame rearrangements only. Some clones are missing; in checked studies, unresolved V genes explain under half, and the rest has no known cause. From that table come the V and J calls and clone size; the DNA was used to work out D and trimming. Recorded for this sample are 150,000 to 200,000 clones; approximately 85% of them occurred a single time. 11% of the sample is in the top ten clones.

Based on the germline V gene, the CDR1 and CDR2 sequences are SQVTM and ANQGSEA. V gives up 0 bases and J gives up 1 base, and the segment between their germline ends measures 6 bases. The CDR3, from cysteine to phenylalanine, totals 13 residues. Just CDR3 DNA is preserved here, 39 bases in frame from base 1. The source is a man between 60 and 70 years old with active or convalescent COVID-19. Recombination linked TRBV29-1 to TRBJ1-2, with the D gene too uncertain to name. Sequencing was done on a sample of peripheral blood. The encoded CDR3 is CSVEDKSNYGYTF. The DNA is TGCAGCGTTGAAGATAAGAGTAACTATGGCTACACCTTC.